The 32 T cell receptor beta chains listed next were all sequenced from one sample in a study of CD8 T cells in ankylosing spondylitis. Using its own MiXCR run on the 5' RACE reads, TCRdb lists one record per CDR3 protein. The sample lists approximately 350,000 distinct CDR3 sequences; about 20% were seen once. The sample comprised blood, either unsorted or a sorted T cell fraction (not recorded which). All receptors derive from a male donor with ankylosing spondylitis or in good health (not recorded which).

This clonotype was detected only a few times. V gene TRBV20-1 combines with J gene TRBJ2-1, with TRBD2 matching over 8 bases. The ends lost 5 bases at V and 8 bases at J; junction bases unmatched: 11. The CDR3 loop spans 14 amino acids. Germline V lookup: CDR1 DFQATT, CDR2 SNEGSKA (reference sequence). This CDR3 reads CSASPGLVFHEQFF. The CDR3 region has the DNA TGCAGTGCTTCCCCGGGACTAGTCTTCCATGAGCAGTTCTTC.

V is TRBV27 and J is TRBJ2-1; 8 bases are shared with TRBD1. The CDR3 has 14 amino acids. Germline V gene data show CDR1 as MNHEY and CDR2 as SMNVEV (reference sequence). The V segment lost 5 bases and the J segment 8 bases; nucleotides outside the gene matches: 8. Here the CDR3 reads CASSPGTGGHEQFF. The CDR3 nucleotides read TGTGCCAGCAGTCCCGGGACAGGCGGGCATGAGCAGTTCTTC.

V usage is TRBV6-5 and J usage is TRBJ2-1; D call uncertain. V was pared by 2 bases and J by 4 bases, with 9 bases between. The CDR3 has 14 amino acids. In germline, CDR1 is MNHEY, CDR2 SVGAGI. Here the CDR3 reads CASSYGGTYNEQFF. In nucleotides, the CDR3 is TGTGCCAGCAGTTACGGTGGTACATACAATGAGCAGTTCTTC.

This chain uses TRBV10-1 with TRBJ1-1; D gene unclear. CDR3 length: 16 amino acids. CDR1 and CDR2 from the germline V gene are WNHNN and SYGVQD (reference sequence). V gave up 3 bases and J gave up 0 bases, with 14 bases separating them. The CDR3 loop reads CASSEQRALMNTEAFF. DNA for the CDR3: TGCGCCAGCAGTGAACAACGTGCGCTCATGAACACTGAAGCTTTCTTT.

V usage is TRBV20-1 and J usage is TRBJ2-3, with 11 nucleotides matching TRBD2. J lost 4 bases, V lost 1 base, and 4 bases had no gene match. Germline CDR1 and CDR2: DFQATT and SNEGSKA (reference sequence). This CDR3 is 15 amino acids long. The CDR3 loop reads CSARGGSGGADTQYF. The DNA of the CDR3 is TGCAGTGCTAGAGGCGGTAGCGGGGGGGCAGATACGCAGTATTTT.

The rearrangement links TRBV5-5 to TRBJ2-3; D gene uncertain. The CDR3 runs 15 residues. Trimming pared 0 bases from V and 2 bases from J, leaving 10 bases between. Germline V gene data show CDR1 as SGHKS and CDR2 as YYEKEE (reference sequence). The CDR3 region is CASSLGPTPTDTQYF. CDR3 coding DNA: TGTGCCAGCAGCTTGGGACCTACCCCCACAGATACGCAGTATTTT.

The CDR3 nucleotides are TGTGCCAGCAGCTCTTCTCCGGGACGCAACTCCTACAATGAGCAGTTCTTC. Residues: CASSSSPGRNSYNEQFF. The chain carries TRBV9 and TRBJ2-1; D possibly matches TRBD1 or TRBD2 (5 bases each). This CDR3 has 17 residues. Germline-derived CDR1 and CDR2 are SGDLS and YYNGEE. Trimming shortened V by 4 bases and J by 0 bases, and 17 bases separated the two germline ends. Supplemented by reference TRBV9 and TRBJ2-1, the full variable domain reads DSGVTQTPKHLITATGQRVTLRCSPRSGDLSVYWYQQSLDQGLQFLIQYYNGEERAKGNILERFSAQQFPDLHSELNLSSLELGDSALYFCASSSSPGRNSYNEQFFGPGTRLTVL.

V usage is TRBV12-3 or TRBV12-4 and J usage is TRBJ1-6; 8 bases agree with TRBD1. After removal of 1 base from V and 9 bases from J, the junction contained 5 bases not matched to a gene. The CDR3 is 15 amino acids. The CDR3 DNA reads TGTGCCAGCAGTTTAGGTCGTACAGGGGGTTCACCCCTCCACTTT. Protein sequence: CASSLGRTGGSPLHF.

The chain couples TRBV29-1 to TRBJ1-1; D may be TRBD1 (5 bases). CDR1 and CDR2 (germline): SQVTM, ANQGSEA. CDR3 length equals 14 residues. Trimming stripped 6 bases from V and 0 bases from J, with 14 bases between. The CDR3 nucleotides read TGCAGCGTCTGGGGGTGGCTCATGAACACTGAAGCTTTCTTT. Translating gives CSVWGWLMNTEAFF.

V usage is TRBV4-1 and J usage is TRBJ2-2; 8 nucleotides match TRBD2. Germline V gives CDR1 MGHRA, CDR2 YSYEKL. This CDR3 has 16 amino acids. With V trimmed by 0 bases and J by 6 bases, 6 bases remained unmatched. CDR3 sequence reads: CASSQEGRGAPGELFF. Written as DNA, the CDR3 is TGCGCCAGCAGCCAAGAAGGGCGGGGGGCCCCCGGGGAGCTGTTTTTT.

The CDR3 coding sequence is TGTGCCTGGAGTGTCGGACAGGGAGAACAGCCCCAGCATTTT. Translating it yields CAWSVGQGEQPQHF. J is TRBJ1-5 and V is TRBV30, with 8 bases identical to TRBD1. Germline assignment: CDR1 GTSNPN and CDR2 SVGIG (reference sequence). CDR3 length: 14 amino acids. Losses at the gene ends were 0 bases for V and 7 bases for J; bases not matched to a gene: 5.

The V and J genes are TRBV2 and TRBJ2-7; D remains ambiguous. Germline loops: CDR1 SNHLY, CDR2 FYNNEI. V lost 1 base and J 3 bases, leaving 10 bases between the germline ends. This CDR3 is built from 14 residues. This chain's CDR3 is CASSEGLILYEQYF. For the CDR3, the DNA is TGTGCCAGCAGTGAAGGACTCATCCTCTACGAGCAGTACTTC.

The chain has TRBV12-3 or TRBV12-4 and TRBJ2-5; tentative D call: TRBD2 (6 bases). V lost 6 bases, J lost 0 bases, and 17 bases lay in between. The CDR3 extends over 16 amino acids. The CDR3 reads CASSPPGLTYQETQYF. The CDR3 DNA follows: TGTGCCAGCAGCCCTCCGGGACTGACGTACCAAGAGACCCAGTACTTC.

Only a few counts were recorded for this clonotype. The chain recombines TRBV25-1 with TRBJ2-7, with TRBD1 identical over 9 bases. Trimming at V came to 10 bases and at J to 2 bases, leaving 15 bases not matched to a gene. The CDR3 contains 16 residues. Germline-derived CDR1 and CDR2 are MGHDK and SYGVNS. CDR3 region: CATAHPSGQGPYEQYF. The CDR3 DNA reads TGTGCCACCGCCCACCCCTCGGGACAGGGTCCCTACGAGCAGTACTTC.

The rearrangement links TRBV7-9 to TRBJ2-5, with a weak D call TRBD1 (6 bases). The CDR3 loop spans 13 amino acids. Trimming shortened V by 4 bases and J by 9 bases, and 15 bases separated the two germline ends. Germline lookup yields CDR1 SEHNR and CDR2 FQNEAQ (reference sequence). CDR3 amino acids: CASSSRTESAQYF. The CDR3 coding sequence is TGTGCCAGCAGCTCCAGGACAGAGTCGGCCCAGTACTTC.

This clonotype was observed a few times. This sequence joins TRBV7-2 and TRBJ2-7, with D tentatively TRBD1 or TRBD2 (5 bases each). Trimming stripped 5 bases from V and 6 bases from J, with 14 bases between. In germline, CDR1 is SGHTA, CDR2 FQGNSA. The CDR3 runs 13 residues. CDR3: CASSLTSGGEQYF. The CDR3 DNA sequence: TGTGCCAGCAGCCTAACCTCTGGGGGCGAGCAGTACTTC.

The genes are TRBV2 and TRBJ2-3, with D unclear. Germline CDR1 is SNHLY and CDR2 is FYNNEI. This CDR3 comprises 15 residues. V was shortened by 3 bases and J by 0 bases, with 10 bases between the two germline ends. CDR3 amino acids: CASSDPSISTDTQYF. The CDR3 region has the DNA TGTGCCAGCAGTGATCCATCCATTAGCACAGATACGCAGTATTTT. Full variable domain (rest looked up from reference TRBV2 and TRBJ2-3): EPEVTQTPSHQVTQMGQEVILRCVPISNHLYFYWYRQILGQKVEFLVSFYNNEISEKSEIFDDQFSVERPDGSNFTLKIRSTKLEDSAMYFCASSDPSISTDTQYFGPGTRLTVL.

The V gene is TRBV12-3 or TRBV12-4, the J gene TRBJ2-1; D uncertain. Trimming stripped 6 bases from V and 8 bases from J, with 17 bases between. This CDR3 has 14 residues. In DNA form, the CDR3 reads TGTGCCAGCAGCCAATCACAGCGCCGGGATGAGCAGTTCTTC. This encodes CASSQSQRRDEQFF.

This clonotype was seen a few times. This sequence joins TRBV11-2 and TRBJ2-2; 15 bases fit TRBD2. CDR1 SGHAT and CDR2 FQNNGV come from the germline V gene. With V trimmed by 5 bases and J by 0 bases, 4 bases remained unmatched. This CDR3 is 18 amino acids long. CDR3 coding DNA: TGTGCCAGCAGCCCTGGACTAGCGGGGGGGCCGAACACCGGGGAGCTGTTTTTT. Translated, it gives CASSPGLAGGPNTGELFF.

This clonotype has just a few counts. One end of the junction is discordant with germline, which a read error may explain. The rearrangement joins TRBV9 to TRBJ2-2, with 7 bases fitting TRBD1. Germline values: CDR1 SGDLS, CDR2 YYNGEE. The CDR3 sequence is 11 residues long. This CDR3 reads CASSVGQELTF. In DNA, the CDR3 is TGTGCCAGCAGCGTCGGACAGGAGTTGACTTTT.

A few counts support this clonotype. The chain couples TRBV20-1 to TRBJ2-1; D remains unclear. V was shortened by 4 bases and J by 11 bases, with 21 bases between the two germline ends. From germline, CDR1 is DFQATT and CDR2 SNEGSKA (reference sequence). The CDR3 totals 14 residues. The CDR3 nucleotides read TGCAGTGCTACCGTCTACGGGCACTACAGTAAGCAGTTCTTC. Translating gives CSATVYGHYSKQFF.

The V call is TRBV6-5, the J call TRBJ2-1, with TRBD1 matching over 9 bases. Per the germline V gene, CDR1 is MNHEY and CDR2 is SVGAGI. The CDR3 has 14 amino acids. Unmatched junction bases numbered 2, after V lost 0 bases and J lost 8 bases. The CDR3 loop is CASSYSTGGDEQFF. In DNA form, the CDR3 reads TGTGCCAGCAGTTACTCGACAGGGGGGGATGAGCAGTTCTTC.

This clonotype was recorded a few times. V usage is TRBV29-1 and J usage is TRBJ2-2; no firm D call. V was cut by 6 bases and J by 4 bases, with 6 bases left in between. Per the germline V gene, CDR1 is SQVTM and CDR2 is ANQGSEA. The CDR3 sequence is 11 residues long. The DNA of the CDR3 is TGCAGCGTCCCAGTCACCGGGGAGCTGTTTTTT. Protein sequence: CSVPVTGELFF.

This clonotype was detected a few times. This chain joins TRBV4-2 and TRBJ2-1; TRBD2 aligns across 9 bases. Germline V gene data show CDR1 as LGHNA and CDR2 as YNFKEQ. After removal of 4 bases from V and 0 bases from J, the junction contained 13 bases not matched to a gene. This CDR3 region has 19 residues. CDR3 loop: CASSPGLANSLPSYNEQFF. The CDR3 DNA reads TGTGCCAGCAGCCCGGGACTAGCTAACTCCCTCCCCTCCTACAATGAGCAGTTCTTC.

This clonotype occurred a few times. The chain combines TRBV12-3 or TRBV12-4 with TRBJ2-7; D may be TRBD2 (6 bases). Trimming removed 6 bases at V and 2 bases at J, with 14 bases between. This CDR3 spans 14 amino acids. The CDR3 here is CASSQGLSPYEQYF. The CDR3 DNA follows: TGTGCCAGCAGCCAGGGACTGAGCCCCTACGAGCAGTACTTC.

The chain uses TRBV2 and TRBJ2-1; no definite D call. Per germline, CDR1 SNHLY and CDR2 FYNNEI. The CDR3 spans 12 residues. V gave up 8 bases and J gave up 4 bases, with 9 bases separating them. The CDR3 nucleotides read TGTGCCAGCGAGACGAGGTACAATGAGCAGTTCTTC. Translating it yields CASETRYNEQFF.

V and J are TRBV4-1 and TRBJ2-5; 14 bases match TRBD2. Germline V gene lookup returns CDR1 MGHRA and CDR2 YSYEKL. The CDR3 loop spans 17 amino acids. V was pared by 0 bases and J by 5 bases, with 5 bases of the junction left unmatched. This CDR3 reads CASSQEGLAGAWETQYF. In DNA, the CDR3 is TGCGCCAGCAGCCAAGAGGGACTAGCGGGGGCCTGGGAGACCCAGTACTTC.

Only a few counts were recorded for this clonotype. This chain connects TRBV12-3 or TRBV12-4 to TRBJ2-7, with D tentatively TRBD1 or TRBD2 (5 bases each). The CDR3 is made up of 15 amino acids. The V and J ends lost 3 bases and 2 bases respectively, with 14 bases between them. CDR3: CASSLGEKNPYEQYF. The CDR3 nucleotides are TGTGCCAGCAGTTTGGGGGAAAAGAACCCCTACGAGCAGTACTTC.

The V call is TRBV2, the J call TRBJ2-1; tentatively, D is TRBD1 (5 bases). Germline V gene data show CDR1 as SNHLY and CDR2 as FYNNEI. Between the trimmed V and J ends, which lost 7 bases and 7 bases, there was a span of 11 bases. The CDR3 extends over 12 amino acids. In DNA, the CDR3 is TGTGCCAGCATTCAGGGATGGAATGAGCAGTTCTTC. It encodes CASIQGWNEQFF.

The chain has TRBV11-1 and TRBJ2-7, with D unclear. CDR1 SGHAT and CDR2 FQDESV come from the germline V gene (reference sequence). Trimming left V 5 bases short and J 2 bases short, with 7 bases between. This CDR3 region has 12 residues. DNA for the CDR3: TGTGCCAGCAGCATAACACCCTACGAGCAGTACTTC. The encoded protein is CASSITPYEQYF.

The gene calls are TRBV18 and TRBJ2-7, with 7 bases aligning to TRBD1. With 1 base clipped from V and 2 bases from J, the junction kept 8 bases outside the gene matches. CDR3 length equals 16 residues. Looked up from germline, CDR1 is KGHSH and CDR2 is LQKENI. The DNA of the CDR3 is TGTGCCAGCTCACCACACCGGGACAGCGTGGCCTACGAGCAGTACTTC. Translating it yields CASSPHRDSVAYEQYF.

This clonotype was observed a few times. This chain connects TRBV5-1 to TRBJ2-1; tentatively, D is TRBD1 (6 bases). V was shortened by 0 bases and J by 5 bases, with 9 bases between the two germline ends. The CDR3 extends over 14 amino acids. Germline V CDR1 and CDR2: SGHRS, YFSETQ. The CDR3 here is CASSLATGHNEQFF. The CDR3 DNA sequence: TGCGCCAGCAGCTTGGCGACAGGTCACAATGAGCAGTTCTTC.